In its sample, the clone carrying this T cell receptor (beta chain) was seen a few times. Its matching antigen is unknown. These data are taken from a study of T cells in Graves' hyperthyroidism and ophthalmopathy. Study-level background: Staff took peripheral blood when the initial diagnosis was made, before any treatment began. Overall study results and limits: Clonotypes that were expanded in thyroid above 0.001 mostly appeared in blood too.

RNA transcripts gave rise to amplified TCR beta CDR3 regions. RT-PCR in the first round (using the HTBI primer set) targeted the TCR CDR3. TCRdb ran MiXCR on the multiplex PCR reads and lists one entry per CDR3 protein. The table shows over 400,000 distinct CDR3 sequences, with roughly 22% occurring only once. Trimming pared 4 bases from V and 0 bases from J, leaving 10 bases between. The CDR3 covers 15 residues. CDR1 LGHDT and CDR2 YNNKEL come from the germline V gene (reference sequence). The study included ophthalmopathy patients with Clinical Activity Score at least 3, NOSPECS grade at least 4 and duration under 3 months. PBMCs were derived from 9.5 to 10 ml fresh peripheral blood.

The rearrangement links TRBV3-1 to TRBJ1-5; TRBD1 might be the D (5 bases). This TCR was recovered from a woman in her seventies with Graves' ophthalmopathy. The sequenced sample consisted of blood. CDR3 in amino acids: CASSPTADSNQPQHF. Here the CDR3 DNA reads TGTGCCAGCAGCCCGACAGCAGATAGCAATCAGCCCCAGCATTTT.